This T cell receptor beta chain originates from a study of identical twins. Study-wide results and limits: Fewer insertions marked abundant cord blood beta clonotypes; young adult naive trended weakly, memory not at all.

About this clonotype: Antigen: not known.

The V and J ends lost 5 bases and 4 bases respectively, with 18 bases between them. CDR3 length: 15 amino acids. Germline assignment: CDR1 MDHEN and CDR2 SYDVKM. All donors comprised healthy Caucasians. Template switching introduced a universal primer site, and the cDNA bore unique molecular identifiers. From the 5' RACE reads, TCRdb called clonotypes with MiXCR, one entry per CDR3 protein. This sample has about 890,000 distinct CDR3 sequences, with approximately 13% found just once. The data also belong to a second study, concerning yellow fever vaccine responses in identical twins. That study adds: It has been reported that, in twins, the vaccine T cell response seemed partly convergent and partly personalized.

The receptor was derived from a woman aged 18-29 years in good health. J is TRBJ2-7 and V is TRBV28, with D tentatively TRBD1 or TRBD2 (5 bases each). The material sequenced was PBMCs. This chain's CDR3 is CASSGAEGRDYEQYF. DNA for the CDR3: TGTGCCAGCAGTGGAGCCGAGGGACGGGATTACGAGCAGTACTTC.